The 24 T cell receptor beta chains presented below share a single source sample, sequenced in a study of type 1 regulatory T cells (dated by TCRdb to 2020 to 2022). The paper's findings and limits, for the study overall: Tr1 cells showed a more restricted TCR repertoire than non-Tr1 cells, which the study interpreted as alloantigen-induced clonal expansion.

These TCRs' antigens remain unknown. Sequenced on an Illumina MiSeq. TCRdb reworked the public reads: Q25 trimming with fastp, MiXCR clone assembly, productive beta chains retained. Duplicate CDR3 protein sequences are folded into a single record with the most common DNA and genes. Within this sample are tens of thousands of distinct CDR3 sequences, with roughly 20% of them counted one time only. Jointly, the top ten make up less than 10% of the sample. Sequenced material: cultured type 1 regulatory T (Tr1) cells, either the whole culture or a sorted fraction (not recorded which). This specimen's cell subset or site label, interpreted: type 1 regulatory T cells sorted from the T-allo10 product. The receptors were sampled from a human donor in good health.

With respect to this clonotype: A far larger clone is off by one base, so a read error is likely. This chain joins TRBV12-3 or TRBV12-4 and TRBJ2-3, with a weak D call TRBD1 (5 bases). This CDR3 comprises 14 residues. V was trimmed by 4 bases and J by 0 bases, leaving 8 bases between them. In DNA, the CDR3 is TGTGCCAGCAGTTCCGACAGAAGCACAGATACGCAGTATTTT. This sequence encodes CASSSDRSTDTQYF.

This clonotype was picked up many times. The rearrangement links TRBV7-9 to TRBJ2-7; 10 nucleotides align to TRBD2. This CDR3 contains 15 residues. Germline-derived CDR1 and CDR2 are SEHNR and FQNEAQ (reference sequence). J lost 7 bases, V lost 2 bases, and 8 bases had no gene match. The CDR3 here is CASSLPSGSSGEQYF. DNA of the CDR3: TGTGCCAGCAGCTTACCTAGCGGGAGTTCGGGGGAGCAGTACTTC.

This clonotype was seen a handful of times. Here the CDR3 DNA reads TGTGCCAGTAGCGTGTACACAGATACGCAGTATTTT. Translating gives CASSVYTDTQYF. The V call is TRBV2, the J call TRBJ2-3; D is possibly TRBD2 (5 bases). Germline lookup yields CDR1 SNHLY and CDR2 FYNNEI. The V and J ends lost 9 bases and 2 bases respectively, with 9 bases between them. The CDR3 loop spans 12 amino acids. Drawing the rest from reference TRBV2 and TRBJ2-3, the complete variable domain is EPEVTQTPSHQVTQMGQEVILRCVPISNHLYFYWYRQILGQKVEFLVSFYNNEISEKSEIFDDQFSVERPDGSNFTLKIRSTKLEDSAMYFCASSVYTDTQYFGPGTRLTVL.

This clonotype was found many times. This rearrangement joins TRBV12-3 or TRBV12-4 to TRBJ2-3, with 11 positions matching TRBD2. The CDR3 length is 16 residues. Trimming cost V 2 bases and J 4 bases; bases outside gene matches: 5. In DNA form, the CDR3 reads TGTGCCAGCAGTTTAAGGCTAGCGGGAGGATCAGATACGCAGTATTTT. Translation gives CASSLRLAGGSDTQYF.

The rearrangement uses TRBV5-5 and TRBJ1-5, with 7 positions matching TRBD1. V lost 4 bases and J lost 2; bases outside the gene matches: 6. Per the germline V gene, CDR1 is SGHKS and CDR2 is YYEKEE (reference sequence). This CDR3 is built from 15 residues. The DNA of the CDR3 is TGTGCCAGCAGCGTCACAGGGGCGGGCAATCAGCCCCAGCATTTT. It translates to CASSVTGAGNQPQHF.

The rearrangement joins TRBV7-9 to TRBJ2-7; D is uncertain. CDR3 length: 13 residues. Germline lookup yields CDR1 SEHNR and CDR2 FQNEAQ (reference sequence). Between the trimmed V and J ends, which lost 5 bases and 2 bases, there was a span of 10 bases. This chain's CDR3 is CASSPPTAYEQYF. Here the CDR3 DNA reads TGTGCCAGCAGCCCGCCGACGGCCTACGAGCAGTACTTC.

This clonotype was seen many times. The chain links TRBV20-1 to TRBJ2-3, with D uncertain. Germline V CDR1 and CDR2: DFQATT, SNEGSKA (reference sequence). The CDR3 sequence is 10 residues long. V lost 4 bases and J 4 bases, leaving 3 bases between the germline ends. The CDR3 DNA sequence: TGCAGTGCTATTGCAGATACGCAGTATTTT. Amino acid sequence: CSAIADTQYF.

V and J are TRBV18 and TRBJ1-4; TRBD1 is a possible D gene (5 bases). Germline V gives CDR1 KGHSH, CDR2 LQKENI. The CDR3 runs 15 residues. V shed 3 bases and J shed 11 bases, with 19 bases lying between them. Here the CDR3 reads CASSPRTGGIAKLFF. For the CDR3, the DNA is TGTGCCAGCTCACCCCGGACGGGGGGAATAGCCAAACTGTTTTTT.

This clonotype was seen only a few times. This chain links TRBV5-1 with TRBJ2-7, with D possibly being TRBD1 (5 bases). CDR3 size: 13 residues. The ends were cut back, 5 bases at V and 2 bases at J, with 11 bases in the middle. Germline V gives CDR1 SGHRS, CDR2 YFSETQ. The CDR3, as DNA: TGCGCCAGCAGTGCAGGGAAAACCTACGAGCAGTACTTC. The encoded protein is CASSAGKTYEQYF.

This clonotype was recorded a few times. The chain employs TRBV5-1 and TRBJ1-6; D is ambiguous. CDR1 and CDR2 (germline): SGHRS, YFSETQ. The CDR3 is 15 amino acids. Trimming cost V 0 bases and J 6 bases, with 10 bases left between them. Written as DNA, the CDR3 is TGCGCCAGCAGCTTGGACGCACGAATTAATTCACCCCTCCACTTT. It translates to CASSLDARINSPLHF.

This chain connects TRBV5-5 to TRBJ2-7; TRBD2 matches 10 bases. The CDR3 runs to 14 residues. Germline V gives CDR1 SGHKS, CDR2 YYEKEE (reference sequence). Trimming cost V 5 bases and J 4 bases; bases outside gene matches: 6. CDR3 amino acids: CASSPRTSGYEQYF. The CDR3 coding sequence is TGTGCCAGCAGTCCTCGGACTAGCGGTTACGAGCAGTACTTC. Complete variable domain (other parts from reference TRBV5-5 and TRBJ2-7): DAGVTQSPTHLIKTRGQQVTLRCSPISGHKSVSWYQQVLGQGPQFIFQYYEKEERGRGNFPDRFSARQFPNYSSELNVNALLLGDSALYLCASSPRTSGYEQYFGPGTRLTVT.

The chain carries TRBV5-1 and TRBJ1-3; D remains unclear. V dropped 0 bases and J dropped 0 bases, with 4 bases sitting between them. CDR1 is SGHRS and CDR2 is YFSETQ in the germline V gene. This CDR3 is built from 14 residues. In DNA form, the CDR3 reads TGCGCCAGCAGCTTGGGGACCTCTGGAAACACCATATATTTT. It specifies CASSLGTSGNTIYF.

This clonotype was observed a handful of times. J is TRBJ2-1 and V is TRBV5-1, with TRBD2 as a possible D gene (5 bases). The CDR3 is made up of 15 amino acids. V shed 0 bases and J shed 5 bases, with 12 bases lying between them. Germline lookup yields CDR1 SGHRS and CDR2 YFSETQ. CDR3 sequence: CASSLVSSTNNEQFF. CDR3 nucleotide sequence: TGCGCCAGCAGCTTGGTGTCTAGCACCAACAATGAGCAGTTCTTC.

This chain joins TRBV30 and TRBJ2-7; TRBD2 might be the D (5 bases). CDR1 is GTSNPN and CDR2 is SVGIG in the germline V gene (reference sequence). CDR3 length equals 11 residues. Between the trimmed V and J ends, which lost 3 bases and 3 bases, there was a span of 6 bases. CDR3 region: CAWRGSYEQYF. In nucleotides, the CDR3 is TGTGCCTGGAGGGGGAGCTACGAGCAGTACTTC.

The chain recombines TRBV6-2 or TRBV6-3 with TRBJ1-2; no clear D. Trimming left V 8 bases short and J 8 bases short, with 15 bases between. Germline CDR1 and CDR2: MNHEY and SVGEGT. The CDR3 covers 12 residues. In DNA, the CDR3 is TGTGCCAGCCTCGCGAGGGTGAGCGGCTACACCTTC. Its protein is CASLARVSGYTF.

The rearrangement uses TRBV12-3 or TRBV12-4 and TRBJ2-2, with D uncertain. V was pared by 2 bases and J by 5 bases, with 9 bases between. CDR3 size: 14 residues. The CDR3 DNA reads TGTGCCAGCAGTTTACCGGCGAGTACCGGGGAGCTGTTTTTT. This sequence encodes CASSLPASTGELFF.

The V gene is TRBV25-1, the J gene TRBJ2-1, with TRBD2 matching over 8 bases. Germline V CDR1 and CDR2: MGHDK, SYGVNS. This CDR3 is 15 amino acids long. With V trimmed by 6 bases and J by 0 bases, 4 bases remained unmatched. The CDR3 coding sequence is TGTGCCAGCAGCCAAAGCGGGGGCTCCTACAATGAGCAGTTCTTC. It specifies CASSQSGGSYNEQFF.

This clonotype was seen at least ten times. The chain carries TRBV10-3 and TRBJ1-3; 7 bases match TRBD1. V lost 4 bases, J lost 3 bases, and 3 bases stayed unmatched. Germline V gene sequence: CDR1 ENHRY, CDR2 SYGVKD. The CDR3 is made up of 14 amino acids. CDR3: CAISGGQFGNTIYF. The CDR3 DNA follows: TGTGCCATCAGTGGGGGACAGTTTGGAAACACCATATATTTT.

This clonotype appeared many times. The V call is TRBV28, the J call TRBJ2-1; 12 positions match TRBD2. Germline V CDR1 and CDR2: MDHEN, SYDVKM. This CDR3 region has 16 residues. Trimming at V came to 5 bases and at J to 10 bases, leaving 12 bases not matched to a gene. The CDR3 DNA sequence: TGTGCCAGCAGTGAGGGCTCTAGCGGGAGGGCCTCGGAGCAGTTCTTC. Its protein is CASSEGSSGRASEQFF.

The chain's CDR3 is CASSPLGSYEQYF. The CDR3 nucleotides are TGTGCCAGCTCACCACTAGGGTCCTACGAGCAGTACTTC. The chain joins TRBV18 to TRBJ2-7, with unresolved D. V was pared by 1 base and J by 1 base, with 5 bases between. The CDR3 is made up of 13 amino acids. Germline-derived CDR1 and CDR2 are KGHSH and LQKENI.

CDR3 nucleotides: TGTGCCAGCAGTTACTCCCAAACAGGGAGCTCCTACGAGCAGTACTTC. This gives the protein CASSYSQTGSSYEQYF. The V and J genes are TRBV6-6 and TRBJ2-7, with D maybe TRBD1 (6 bases). CDR3 size: 16 residues. Germline CDR1 and CDR2: MNHNY and SVGAGI (reference sequence). V shed 0 bases and J shed 0 bases, with 12 bases lying between them.

V is TRBV5-1 and J is TRBJ2-1, with 10 bases identical to TRBD2. Trimming took 4 bases from V and 6 from J; bases not matched to a gene: 10. The CDR3 runs 16 residues. Germline CDR1 is SGHRS and CDR2 is YFSETQ. CDR3 residues: CASSIPLAGDANEQFF. DNA of the CDR3: TGCGCCAGCAGCATACCGCTAGCGGGAGATGCCAATGAGCAGTTCTTC.

The CDR3 sequence: CASSGTQEGGYTF. DNA of the CDR3: TGTGCCAGCTCCGGAACCCAGGAAGGAGGCTACACCTTC. The V call is TRBV18, the J call TRBJ1-2; unclear D gene. This CDR3 region has 13 residues. Germline CDR1 KGHSH, CDR2 LQKENI. The germline V and J ends were trimmed by 6 bases and 8 bases, with 16 bases remaining between them.

V gene TRBV7-2 combines with J gene TRBJ1-5; D is possibly TRBD1 (5 bases). The CDR3 runs to 16 residues. Germline-derived CDR1 and CDR2 are SGHTA and FQGNSA. Trimming removed 1 base from V and 7 bases from J, with 17 bases in between. The CDR3 coding sequence is TGTGCCAGCAGCTTAGGCCCGATTGGGGCGGGCCAGCCCCAGCATTTT. Translated, it gives CASSLGPIGAGQPQHF.